The 32 T cell receptor beta chains below come from one sample, sequenced in a study of blood T cells in healthy people across ages. Primed by a sample-barcoded 5' primer and a J-beta primer mix, a second PCR proceeded for roughly 6 to 12 cycles. TCRdb reprocessed the 5' RACE reads with MiXCR, giving one entry per CDR3 protein. The sample carries 1.5 million to 2 million distinct CDR3 sequences, under 30% recorded once. What was sequenced was blood. These receptors were collected from a woman aged 25 to 39 in good health.

The rearrangement links TRBV29-1 to TRBJ1-1; no reliable D call. The CDR3 totals 11 residues. Per the germline V gene, CDR1 is SQVTM and CDR2 is ANQGSEA. Trimming stripped 6 bases from V and 3 bases from J, with 8 bases between. The CDR3 protein is CSVNLYTEAFF. The DNA for the CDR3 is TGCAGCGTCAATCTTTACACTGAAGCTTTCTTT.

This clonotype has more than one count but fewer than ten. The gene calls are TRBV29-1 and TRBJ2-7; 8 positions agree with TRBD1. The trim removed 6 bases at V and 2 bases at J, leaving 6 bases unmatched. The CDR3 spans 13 residues. Per the germline V gene, CDR1 is SQVTM and CDR2 is ANQGSEA. The CDR3 DNA sequence: TGCAGCGTGCAACAGGGGGAGCCCTACGAGCAGTACTTC. Translated: CSVQQGEPYEQYF.

The chain couples TRBV29-1 to TRBJ1-2; D is possibly TRBD1 (6 bases). CDR3 length equals 16 residues. Germline CDR1 and CDR2: SQVTM and ANQGSEA. V lost 0 bases and J 2 bases, leaving 16 bases between the germline ends. Written as DNA, the CDR3 is TGCAGCGTTGAAGATGGGGCCGCTACAGGGAACTATGGCTACACCTTC. It translates to CSVEDGAATGNYGYTF.

This clonotype was seen only a few times. The rearrangement uses TRBV20-1 and TRBJ2-2; D unresolved. The germline V and J ends were trimmed by 3 bases and 3 bases, with 8 bases remaining between them. There are 13 residues in the CDR3. CDR1 is DFQATT, CDR2 SNEGSKA, per germline (reference sequence). The CDR3 nucleotides read TGCAGTGCTAGGAGCCCTTACACCGGGGAGCTGTTTTTT. Its protein product is CSARSPYTGELFF.

The genes are TRBV4-1 and TRBJ2-1; unclear D gene. The tail of the sequence fits TRBJ2-7 better, so the J call may be wrong. Per germline, CDR1 MGHRA and CDR2 YSYEKL. The CDR3 is 16 amino acids. CDR3 bases: TGCGCCAGCAGCCAAGTAGGGTCAAGCTCCTACAATGAGCAGTACTTC. It codes for CASSQVGSSSYNEQYF.

The chain uses TRBV27 and TRBJ1-1; D perhaps matches TRBD1 (5 bases). The CDR3 sequence is 14 residues long. Trimming left V 4 bases short and J 0 bases short, with 9 bases between. From germline, CDR1 is MNHEY and CDR2 SMNVEV (reference sequence). CDR3 region: CASSSRAVNTEAFF. CDR3 in DNA: TGTGCCAGCAGTTCCAGGGCGGTGAACACTGAAGCTTTCTTT.

The V gene is TRBV30, the J gene TRBJ1-1; D remains ambiguous. CDR1 and CDR2 (germline): GTSNPN, SVGIG (reference sequence). Trimming removed 3 bases from V and 3 bases from J, with 11 bases in between. The CDR3 contains 13 residues. CDR3 protein: CAWRLDGDTEAFF. In DNA form, the CDR3 reads TGTGCCTGGAGATTAGACGGTGACACTGAAGCTTTCTTT.

This clonotype has more than one count but fewer than ten. The V gene is TRBV5-6, the J gene TRBJ2-5; no firm D call. The V gene's germline CDR1 is SGHDT and CDR2 YYEEEE. V lost 1 base and J lost 1, with 8 bases in between. The CDR3 contains 14 residues. CDR3 sequence reads: CASSLRYSQETQYF. The CDR3 bases are TGTGCCAGCAGCTTGAGGTACAGCCAAGAGACCCAGTACTTC. The variable domain in full, completed from reference TRBV5-6 and TRBJ2-5, reads DAGVTQSPTHLIKTRGQQVTLRCSPKSGHDTVSWYQQALGQGPQFIFQYYEEEERQRGNFPDRFSGHQFPNYSSELNVNALLLGDSALYLCASSLRYSQETQYFGPGTRLLVL.

This clonotype appeared many times. This chain joins TRBV20-1 and TRBJ1-2; D is uncertain. The V end was cut by 0 bases, the J end by 8 bases, with 10 bases between. The CDR3 extends over 12 amino acids. Germline CDR1 reads DFQATT; CDR2 reads SNEGSKA (reference sequence). The CDR3 DNA follows: TGCAGTGCTAGAGATCACAGAGGAGGCTACACCTTC. As protein: CSARDHRGGYTF.

A few counts support this clonotype. V usage is TRBV7-9 and J usage is TRBJ1-2; perhaps TRBD1 as D (5 bases). Trimming left V 5 bases short and J 8 bases short, with 18 bases between. CDR1 is SEHNR and CDR2 is FQNEAQ in the germline V gene (reference sequence). This CDR3 spans 14 amino acids. CDR3 DNA: TGTGCCAGCAGCCGTCCTGGGACCGCGGAAGGCTACACCTTC. Protein: CASSRPGTAEGYTF. The variable domain in full, with the rest retrieved from reference TRBV7-9 and TRBJ1-2, is DTGVSQNPRHKITKRGQNVTFRCDPISEHNRLYWYRQTLGQGPEFLTYFQNEAQLEKSRLLSDRFSAERPKGSFSTLEIQRTEQGDSAMYLCASSRPGTAEGYTFGSGTRLTVV.

This clonotype was counted between two and nine times. The CDR3 DNA is TGTGCCAGCAGTTCTATCAGACTAGCGGGAGACTCCAGTACGCAGTATTTT. This encodes CASSSIRLAGDSSTQYF. The chain carries TRBV6-2 or TRBV6-3 and TRBJ2-3; TRBD2 agrees at 12 bases. CDR3 length: 17 residues. Germline CDR1 and CDR2: MNHEY and SVGEGT. V lost 4 bases, J lost 8 bases, and 13 bases stayed unmatched.

The gene calls are TRBV9 and TRBJ1-3, with 8 bases fitting TRBD1. The germline gives CDR1 SGDLS, CDR2 YYNGEE. V trimming: 2 bases; J trimming: 0 bases; junction bases outside the gene matches: 1. This CDR3 region has 15 residues. DNA of the CDR3: TGTGCCAGCAGCGTCGACAGGGGCTCTGGAAACACCATATATTTT. The encoded protein is CASSVDRGSGNTIYF.

This clonotype was detected many times. This chain uses TRBV20-1 with TRBJ2-7; D gene unclear. Germline CDR1 DFQATT, CDR2 SNEGSKA (reference sequence). Between the trimmed V and J ends, which lost 0 bases and 0 bases, there was a span of 6 bases. This CDR3 contains 13 residues. In DNA form, the CDR3 reads TGCAGTGCTAGAGATACGGTCTCCTACGAGCAGTACTTC. As protein: CSARDTVSYEQYF.

This clonotype was detected a few times. The chain couples TRBV5-1 to TRBJ2-7, with D possibly matching TRBD1 (6 bases). The germline V gene encodes CDR1 SGHRS and CDR2 YFSETQ. The ends were cut back, 0 bases at V and 0 bases at J, with 28 bases in the middle. The CDR3 spans 21 residues. CDR3 DNA: TGCGCCAGCAGCTTGGTAGCCTCAATAAACGCAGGGGAATCTTCCTCCTACGAGCAGTACTTC. Translated, it gives CASSLVASINAGESSSYEQYF. The complete variable domain, with remaining parts taken from reference TRBV5-1 and TRBJ2-7, reads KAGVTQTPRYLIKTRGQQVTLSCSPISGHRSVSWYQQTPGQGLQFLFEYFSETQRNKGNFPGRFSGRQFSNSRSEMNVSTLELGDSALYLCASSLVASINAGESSSYEQYFGPGTRLTVT.

The chain links TRBV11-2 to TRBJ2-5, with D tentatively TRBD2 (5 bases). Trimming took off 3 bases at V and 1 base at J, with 9 bases between the two ends. This CDR3 has 14 residues. Germline CDR1 is SGHAT and CDR2 is FQNNGV. The CDR3 here is CASSFGAVQETQYF. The CDR3 nucleotides read TGTGCCAGCAGCTTCGGAGCGGTCCAAGAGACCCAGTACTTC.

Of note for this clonotype: Just one base apart from a much larger clone, this may be a read error. The DNA of the CDR3 is TGCGGTGCTAGAGATCCTGGGGGGCATGGTCAGCCCCAGCATTTT. Translated, it gives CGARDPGGHGQPQHF. This sequence joins TRBV20-1 and TRBJ1-5, with TRBD1 as a possible D gene (6 bases). The CDR3 extends over 15 amino acids. Germline CDR1 and CDR2: DFQATT and SNEGSKA (reference sequence).

This clonotype appeared many times. V and J are TRBV3-1 and TRBJ1-2, with 11 nucleotides matching TRBD1. The V and J ends lost 4 bases and 4 bases, in that order; junction bases with no gene match: 2. The CDR3 consists of 14 residues. From germline, CDR1 is LGHDT and CDR2 YNNKEL (reference sequence). CDR3 residues: CASSPGTGGYGYTF. In DNA, the CDR3 is TGTGCCAGCAGCCCAGGGACAGGGGGCTATGGCTACACCTTC.

V gene TRBV7-6 combines with J gene TRBJ2-1, with D maybe TRBD2 (5 bases). The CDR3 is 14 residues long. Looked up from germline, CDR1 is SGHVS and CDR2 is FNYEAQ. Trimming left V 7 bases short and J 3 bases short, with 13 bases between. The CDR3 nucleotides are TGTGCCAGCACCCGGGAACTCGGCTACAATGAGCAGTTCTTC. Residues: CASTRELGYNEQFF.

This sequence joins TRBV7-6 and TRBJ2-1, with 7 positions matching TRBD2. Germline trimming cut 1 base from V and 2 bases from J; bases unmatched to any gene: 2. This CDR3 spans 15 amino acids. Germline assignment: CDR1 SGHVS and CDR2 FNYEAQ. CDR3 nucleotide sequence: TGTGCCAGCAGCTTAGAAGCGGGGCCCTACAATGAGCAGTTCTTC. Residues: CASSLEAGPYNEQFF.

This clonotype occurred a few times. The rearrangement links TRBV20-1 to TRBJ2-6; 7 bases align to TRBD2. J gave up 0 bases and V 5 bases, and 10 bases lay outside the gene matches. From germline, CDR1 is DFQATT and CDR2 SNEGSKA (reference sequence). The length of the CDR3 is 17 residues. CDR3 in amino acids: CSAPGAGMHSGANVLTF. CDR3 nucleotide sequence: TGCAGTGCTCCCGGAGCGGGGATGCACTCTGGGGCCAACGTCCTGACTTTC.

This clonotype has only a few counts. The genes are TRBV12-3 or TRBV12-4 and TRBJ1-5; 10 nucleotides agree with TRBD1. The length of the CDR3 is 15 residues. The V and J ends lost 6 bases and 4 bases, in that order; junction bases with no gene match: 6. This chain's CDR3 is CASRQDRGSNQPQHF. The CDR3, as DNA: TGTGCCAGCAGACAGGACAGGGGGAGTAATCAGCCCCAGCATTTT.

The V and J genes are TRBV18 and TRBJ1-2; D gene unclear. Trimming stripped 3 bases from V and 4 bases from J, with 15 bases between. Germline loops: CDR1 KGHSH, CDR2 LQKENI. The CDR3 has 15 amino acids. The CDR3 region is CASSPVEGVVYGYTF. The DNA of the CDR3 is TGTGCCAGCTCACCGGTGGAGGGCGTAGTCTATGGCTACACCTTC.

The chain recombines TRBV29-1 with TRBJ2-1, with D perhaps TRBD2 (5 bases). The V gene lost 2 bases and the J gene lost 6 bases, with 11 bases spanning the gap. Germline V CDR1 and CDR2: SQVTM, ANQGSEA. The CDR3 is made up of 13 amino acids. The CDR3 loop reads CSVEKRTFNEQFF. The CDR3 DNA reads TGCAGCGTTGAAAAAAGGACTTTCAATGAGCAGTTCTTC.

This clonotype showed up just a few times. The genes are TRBV14 and TRBJ2-6, with no clear D. The CDR3 extends over 16 amino acids. CDR1 and CDR2 from the germline V gene are SGHDN and FVKESK. With 1 base removed from V and 0 bases from J, the gap between germline ends came to 7 bases. The CDR3 DNA sequence: TGTGCCAGCAGCCAAGTGCTGTACTCTGGGGCCAACGTCCTGACTTTC. Translating it yields CASSQVLYSGANVLTF. Drawing the rest from reference TRBV14 and TRBJ2-6, the complete variable domain is EAGVTQFPSHSVIEKGQTVTLRCDPISGHDNLYWYRRVMGKEIKFLLHFVKESKQDESGMPNNRFLAERTGGTYSTLKVQPAELEDSGVYFCASSQVLYSGANVLTFGAGSRLTVL.

The V gene is TRBV12-3 or TRBV12-4, the J gene TRBJ2-7; D may be TRBD1 or TRBD2 (5 bases each). The CDR3 length is 13 residues. The germline V and J ends were trimmed by 5 bases and 9 bases, with 17 bases remaining between them. CDR3 sequence (DNA): TGTGCCAGCAGTCCGGCAGGTCGGGGCCGGCAGTACTTC. Its translation is CASSPAGRGRQYF.

In this sample, this clonotype turned up a few times. The chain carries TRBV7-8 and TRBJ1-2, with D possibly matching TRBD1 (5 bases). Trimming left V 5 bases short and J 3 bases short, with 10 bases between. The CDR3 consists of 13 residues. Germline CDR1 and CDR2: SGHVS and FQNEAQ. CDR3 in DNA: TGTGCCAGCAGCGATCCAGGGTACTATGGCTACACCTTC. This codes for CASSDPGYYGYTF.

The chain carries TRBV20-1 and TRBJ2-5, with 9 bases identical to TRBD2. The CDR3 has 15 amino acids. Germline values: CDR1 DFQATT, CDR2 SNEGSKA (reference sequence). Trimming cost V 6 bases and J 3 bases; bases outside gene matches: 11. In nucleotides, the CDR3 is TGCAGTGCGGCTAGCGGGACGGATTGGGAAGAGACCCAGTACTTC. This gives the protein CSAASGTDWEETQYF.

The genes are TRBV5-5 and TRBJ2-1; 15 bases map to TRBD2. Trimming cost V 2 bases and J 10 bases; bases outside gene matches: 10. The CDR3 runs 17 residues. CDR1 and CDR2 from the germline V gene are SGHKS and YYEKEE (reference sequence). The CDR3 loop is CASSFVPGLAGGSEQFF. The CDR3 nucleotides read TGTGCCAGCAGCTTTGTGCCGGGACTAGCGGGAGGAAGCGAGCAGTTCTTC.

The rearrangement uses TRBV2 and TRBJ2-1, with TRBD1 identical over 7 bases. With 8 bases clipped from V and 7 bases from J, the junction kept 8 bases outside the gene matches. The germline gives CDR1 SNHLY, CDR2 FYNNEI. The CDR3 has 13 residues. The CDR3 sequence is CASRATGSNEQFF. The CDR3 region has the DNA TGTGCCAGCCGAGCGACAGGGTCAAATGAGCAGTTCTTC.

This clonotype was found a few times. The chain is built from TRBV7-2 and TRBJ1-2, with 7 bases matching TRBD1. Germline V gene lookup returns CDR1 SGHTA and CDR2 FQGNSA. This CDR3 has 19 residues. V shed 5 bases, J shed 0 bases, and the junction held 18 bases outside the gene matches. DNA of the CDR3: TGTGCCAGCAGCCAATCAACAGGGGATGTTATGGCGGCTAACTATGGCTACACCTTC. The encoded protein is CASSQSTGDVMAANYGYTF.

The chain links TRBV7-2 to TRBJ1-6; D not resolved. V was clipped by 1 base and J by 8 bases, with 18 bases between them. This CDR3 has 17 residues. CDR1 is SGHTA, CDR2 FQGNSA, per germline. CDR3 DNA: TGTGCCAGCAGCTTAGGGCGCTCGGGTCGTCCCCATTCACCCCTCCACTTT. Its translation is CASSLGRSGRPHSPLHF.

V usage is TRBV7-9 and J usage is TRBJ2-3; D possibly corresponds to TRBD2 (7 bases). The V gene lost 4 bases and the J gene lost 7 bases, with 18 bases spanning the gap. The CDR3 consists of 15 residues. Germline lookup yields CDR1 SEHNR and CDR2 FQNEAQ (reference sequence). CDR3 sequence reads: CASSSRTSGGNTQYF. The CDR3 nucleotides read TGTGCCAGCAGCTCTAGGACTAGTGGGGGCAATACGCAGTATTTT.